This T cell receptor beta chain was sequenced during a study of CD8+CD57+ T cells in acquired aplastic anemia. Study-wide context: 3.2 ug was the average amount of DNA from sorted CD4+ and CD8+ cells. Whole-study results and caveats: Researchers reported that CD8+ Simpson's diversity was not significantly different in patients versus controls. Both patients and controls carried the same twenty-nine CD8+ CDR3 sequences.

As to this clonotype: Its antigen is unknown.

Those patients picked for sequencing had displayed CD8+CD57+ cell expansion on flow cytometry. With no exception, the patients had severe acquired aplastic anemia. Germline loops: CDR1 DFQATT, CDR2 SNEGSKA (reference sequence). Losses at the gene ends were 3 bases for V and 4 bases for J; bases not matched to a gene: 12. The CDR3 covers 15 residues. The use of genomic DNA as template underpinned the TCR beta VDJ and CDR3 profiling. Each CDR3 protein is one row after TCRdb ran MiXCR on the reads. This table has approximately 200,000 distinct CDR3 sequences, around 49% appearing once. Material: sorted CD4+, CD8+, or CD8+CD57+ T cells (not recorded which) from PBMCs. The receptor was isolated from a human donor with aplastic anemia. V usage is TRBV20-1 and J usage is TRBJ2-7; 7 bases are a match to TRBD2. The chain's CDR3 is CSASEGSGAGYEQYF. In nucleotides, the CDR3 is TGCAGTGCTAGTGAGGGGAGCGGGGCGGGATACGAGCAGTACTTC.